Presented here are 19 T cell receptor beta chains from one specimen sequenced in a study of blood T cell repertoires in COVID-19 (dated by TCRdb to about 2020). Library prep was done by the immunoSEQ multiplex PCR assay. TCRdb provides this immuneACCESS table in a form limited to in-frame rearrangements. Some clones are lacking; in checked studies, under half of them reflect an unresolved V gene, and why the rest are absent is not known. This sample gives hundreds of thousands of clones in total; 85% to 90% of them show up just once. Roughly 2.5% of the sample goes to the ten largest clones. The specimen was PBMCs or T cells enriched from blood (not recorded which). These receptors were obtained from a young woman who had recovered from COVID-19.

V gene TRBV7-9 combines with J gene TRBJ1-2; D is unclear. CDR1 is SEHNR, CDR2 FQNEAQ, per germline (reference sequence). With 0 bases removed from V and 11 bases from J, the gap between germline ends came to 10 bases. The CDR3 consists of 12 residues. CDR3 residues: CASSLAGRLYTF. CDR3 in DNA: TGTGCCAGCAGCTTAGCGGGCCGTCTTTACACCTTC. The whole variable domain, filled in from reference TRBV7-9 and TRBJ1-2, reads DTGVSQNPRHKITKRGQNVTFRCDPISEHNRLYWYRQTLGQGPEFLTYFQNEAQLEKSRLLSDRFSAERPKGSFSTLEIQRTEQGDSAMYLCASSLAGRLYTFGSGTRLTVV.

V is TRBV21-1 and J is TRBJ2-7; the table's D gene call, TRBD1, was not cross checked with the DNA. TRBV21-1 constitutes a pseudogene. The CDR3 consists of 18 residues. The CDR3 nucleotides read TGTGCCAGCAGCAAAGCCCTGACAGGGTCGATTGGCTCCTACGAGCAGTACTTC. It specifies CASSKALTGSIGSYEQYF.

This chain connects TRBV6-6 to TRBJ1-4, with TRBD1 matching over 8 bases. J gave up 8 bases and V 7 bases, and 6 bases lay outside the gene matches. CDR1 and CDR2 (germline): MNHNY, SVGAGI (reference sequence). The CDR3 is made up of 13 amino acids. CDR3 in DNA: TGTGCCAGCACCTTCAGGGGGCTCGAAAAACTGTTTTTT. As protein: CASTFRGLEKLFF.

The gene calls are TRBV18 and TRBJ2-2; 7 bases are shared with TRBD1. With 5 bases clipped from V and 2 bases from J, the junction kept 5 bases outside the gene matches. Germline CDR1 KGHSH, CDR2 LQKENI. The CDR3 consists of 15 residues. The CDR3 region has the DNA TGTGCCAGCTCAATCCGACAGGGAAACACCGGGGAGCTGTTTTTT. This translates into CASSIRQGNTGELFF.

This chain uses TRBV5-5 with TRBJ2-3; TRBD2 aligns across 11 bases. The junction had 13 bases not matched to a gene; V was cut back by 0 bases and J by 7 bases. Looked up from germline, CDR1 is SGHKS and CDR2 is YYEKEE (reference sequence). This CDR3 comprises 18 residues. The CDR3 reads CASSLGLAGMGGENTQYF. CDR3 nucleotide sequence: TGTGCCAGCAGCTTGGGACTAGCGGGGATGGGAGGTGAGAATACGCAGTATTTT.

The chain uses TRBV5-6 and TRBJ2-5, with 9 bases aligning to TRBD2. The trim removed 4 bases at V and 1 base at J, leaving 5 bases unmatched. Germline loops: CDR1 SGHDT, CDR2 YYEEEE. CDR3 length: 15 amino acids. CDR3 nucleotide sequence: TGTGCCAGCAGCCCAAGCGGGGGGTTCCAAGAGACCCAGTACTTC. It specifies CASSPSGGFQETQYF.

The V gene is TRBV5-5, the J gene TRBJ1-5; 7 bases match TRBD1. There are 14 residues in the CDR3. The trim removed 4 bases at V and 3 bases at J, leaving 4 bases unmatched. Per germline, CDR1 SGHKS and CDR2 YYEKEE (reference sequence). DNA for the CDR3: TGTGCCAGCAGCGGGGGACAGACCAATCAGCCCCAGCATTTT. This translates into CASSGGQTNQPQHF.

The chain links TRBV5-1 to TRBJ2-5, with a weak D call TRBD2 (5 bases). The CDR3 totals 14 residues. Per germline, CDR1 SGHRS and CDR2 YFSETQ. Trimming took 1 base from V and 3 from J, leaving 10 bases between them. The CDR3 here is CASSLLDGEETQYF. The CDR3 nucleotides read TGCGCCAGCAGCTTGCTGGACGGGGAAGAGACCCAGTACTTC.

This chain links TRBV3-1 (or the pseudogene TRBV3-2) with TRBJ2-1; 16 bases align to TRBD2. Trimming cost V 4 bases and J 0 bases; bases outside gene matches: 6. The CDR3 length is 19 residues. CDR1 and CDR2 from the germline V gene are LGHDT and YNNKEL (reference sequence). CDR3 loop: CASSPGTSGGGSSYNEQFF. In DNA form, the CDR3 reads TGTGCCAGCAGCCCGGGGACTAGCGGGGGGGGCAGCTCCTACAATGAGCAGTTCTTC.

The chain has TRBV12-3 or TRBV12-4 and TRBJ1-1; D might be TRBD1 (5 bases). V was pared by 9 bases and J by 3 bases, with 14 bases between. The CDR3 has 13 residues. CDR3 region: CASQSGGHTEAFF. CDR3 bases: TGTGCCAGTCAGAGCGGGGGACACACTGAAGCTTTCTTT.

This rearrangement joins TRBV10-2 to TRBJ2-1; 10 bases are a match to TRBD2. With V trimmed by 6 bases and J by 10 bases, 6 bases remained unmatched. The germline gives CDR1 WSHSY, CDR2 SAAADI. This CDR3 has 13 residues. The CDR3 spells CASRNIAGGEQFF. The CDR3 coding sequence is TGCGCCAGCAGAAACATAGCGGGGGGAGAGCAGTTCTTC.

The CDR3 protein is CASRPAGGPHGGTDTQYF. In nucleotides, the CDR3 is TGCGCCAGCAGACCAGCGGGGGGGCCTCATGGTGGCACAGATACGCAGTATTTT. This chain uses TRBV5-1 with TRBJ2-3; 10 positions match TRBD2. The J segment lost 1 base and the V segment lost 5 bases, leaving 13 bases of the junction unmatched. From germline, CDR1 is SGHRS and CDR2 YFSETQ. The CDR3 length is 18 residues.

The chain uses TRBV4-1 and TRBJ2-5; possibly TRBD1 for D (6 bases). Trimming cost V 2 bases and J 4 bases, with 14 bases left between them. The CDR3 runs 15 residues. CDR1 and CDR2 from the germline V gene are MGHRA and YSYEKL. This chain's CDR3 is CASSQSLGAGETQYF. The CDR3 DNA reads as TGCGCCAGCAGCCAATCGCTGGGGGCTGGAGAGACCCAGTACTTC.

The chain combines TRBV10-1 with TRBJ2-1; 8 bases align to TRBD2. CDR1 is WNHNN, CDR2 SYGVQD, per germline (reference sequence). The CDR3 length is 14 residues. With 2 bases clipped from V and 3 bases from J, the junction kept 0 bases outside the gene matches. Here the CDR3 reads CASSESGGYNEQFF. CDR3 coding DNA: TGCGCCAGCAGTGAGAGCGGGGGCTACAATGAGCAGTTCTTC.

The CDR3 nucleotides are TGTGCCAGCAGTTTATCGAGGGGGTCTGGCTACACCTTC. This encodes CASSLSRGSGYTF. The chain has TRBV27 and TRBJ1-2; tentatively, D is TRBD1 (6 bases). The V and J ends lost 0 bases and 7 bases respectively, with 9 bases between them. This CDR3 spans 13 amino acids. Per the germline V gene, CDR1 is MNHEY and CDR2 is SMNVEV (reference sequence).

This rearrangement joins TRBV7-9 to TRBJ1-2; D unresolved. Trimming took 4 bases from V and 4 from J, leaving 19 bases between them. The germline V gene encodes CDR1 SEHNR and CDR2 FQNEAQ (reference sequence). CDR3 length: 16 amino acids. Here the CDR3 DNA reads TGTGCCAGCAGCTCCCCCTTCGGGTTGCGCAGCTATGGCTACACCTTC. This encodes CASSSPFGLRSYGYTF.

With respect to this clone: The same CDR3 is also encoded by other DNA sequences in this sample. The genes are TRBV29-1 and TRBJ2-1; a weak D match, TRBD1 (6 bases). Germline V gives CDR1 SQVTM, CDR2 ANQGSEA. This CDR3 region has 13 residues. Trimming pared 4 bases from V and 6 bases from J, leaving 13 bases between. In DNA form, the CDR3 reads TGCAGCGTTGGCCAGGGGATCGGCAATGAGCAGTTCTTC. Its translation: CSVGQGIGNEQFF.

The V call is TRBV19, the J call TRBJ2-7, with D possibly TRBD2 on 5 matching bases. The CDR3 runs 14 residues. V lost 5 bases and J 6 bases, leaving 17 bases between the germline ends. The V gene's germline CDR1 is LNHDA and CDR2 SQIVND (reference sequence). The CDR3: CASSRVPGMGEQYF. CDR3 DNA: TGTGCCAGTAGTCGGGTACCCGGGATGGGCGAGCAGTACTTC.

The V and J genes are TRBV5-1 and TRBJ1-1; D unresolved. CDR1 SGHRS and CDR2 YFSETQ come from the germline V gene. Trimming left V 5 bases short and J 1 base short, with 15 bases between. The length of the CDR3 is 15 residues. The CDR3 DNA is TGCGCCAGCAGTCGCCCCGGGTCAGCGAACACTGAAGCTTTCTTT. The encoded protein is CASSRPGSANTEAFF.